This T cell receptor beta chain was obtained from a study of blood T cell repertoires in COVID-19. The CDR3 is 15 residues long. Trimming removed 0 bases at V and 0 bases at J, with 9 bases between. Germline V gene lookup returns CDR1 SGDLS and CDR2 YYNGEE. Data came from immunoSEQ multiplex PCR; TCRdb stores just in-frame clones and leaves some out. This table holds about 75,000 clones, about 74% found once. Sequenced sample: peripheral blood. The chain carries TRBV9 and TRBJ1-2; D is possibly TRBD1 (5 bases). This sequence was found in a human donor with acute or convalescent COVID-19. The donor label of this sample is uncertain. The CDR3 nucleotides are TGTGCCAGCAGCGTAGCGGGACTAGCTAACTATGGCTACACCTTC. Protein sequence: CASSVAGLANYGYTF. Filled out from reference TRBV9 and TRBJ1-2, the complete variable domain reads DSGVTQTPKHLITATGQRVTLRCSPRSGDLSVYWYQQSLDQGLQFLIQYYNGEERAKGNILERFSAQQFPDLHSELNLSSLELGDSALYFCASSVAGLANYGYTFGSGTRLTVV.